This T cell receptor beta chain was documented in a study of regulatory T cells in long-lasting Graves disease. Time point of the sample: newly diagnosed GD, antithyroid drugs for less than 3 months. Scientists built the TCR library using RNA that was extracted from PBMCs. Patient provenance is recorded as an endocrinology department in Xi'an, China. The CDR3 contains 17 residues. With V trimmed by 3 bases and J by 8 bases, 12 bases remained unmatched. Looked up from germline, CDR1 is MNHEY and CDR2 is SMNVEV (reference sequence). Study-wide results and limits: Favored usage of TRBV28, TRBJ1-2 and TRBJ2-5 was recorded in persistent disease.

Relying on iRepertoire HTBI primers and Arm-PCR of CDR3 regions, the team built TCR beta libraries. Authors' analysis steps: Identification of gene segments yielded 60 to 80 TRBV and more than eleven TRBJ across samples. A single record per CDR3 protein comes from TCRdb applying MiXCR to the multiplex PCR reads. TCRdb's processing, not the authors' own work, is the source of the V and J calls. The sample holds approximately 460,000 distinct CDR3 sequences, about 15% seen once. This clonotype was detected many times. Its antigen is not identified. The data also belong to a second study, concerning T cells in Graves' hyperthyroidism and ophthalmopathy. That report notes: Reasons for excluding patients were uncontrolled infection, other autoimmune disease, pregnancy or lactation.

The rearrangement links TRBV27 to TRBJ2-2, with 10 bases that match TRBD2. This sample comprised peripheral blood mononuclear cells (PBMCs), obtained at new diagnosis, from a patient treated with antithyroid drugs. This TCR was recovered from a woman under 40 with Graves disease. The CDR3 DNA follows: TGTGCCAGCAGTTTTCGGGCTAGCGGGAGCCTCAAAGGGGAGCTGTTTTTT. Translated: CASSFRASGSLKGELFF.